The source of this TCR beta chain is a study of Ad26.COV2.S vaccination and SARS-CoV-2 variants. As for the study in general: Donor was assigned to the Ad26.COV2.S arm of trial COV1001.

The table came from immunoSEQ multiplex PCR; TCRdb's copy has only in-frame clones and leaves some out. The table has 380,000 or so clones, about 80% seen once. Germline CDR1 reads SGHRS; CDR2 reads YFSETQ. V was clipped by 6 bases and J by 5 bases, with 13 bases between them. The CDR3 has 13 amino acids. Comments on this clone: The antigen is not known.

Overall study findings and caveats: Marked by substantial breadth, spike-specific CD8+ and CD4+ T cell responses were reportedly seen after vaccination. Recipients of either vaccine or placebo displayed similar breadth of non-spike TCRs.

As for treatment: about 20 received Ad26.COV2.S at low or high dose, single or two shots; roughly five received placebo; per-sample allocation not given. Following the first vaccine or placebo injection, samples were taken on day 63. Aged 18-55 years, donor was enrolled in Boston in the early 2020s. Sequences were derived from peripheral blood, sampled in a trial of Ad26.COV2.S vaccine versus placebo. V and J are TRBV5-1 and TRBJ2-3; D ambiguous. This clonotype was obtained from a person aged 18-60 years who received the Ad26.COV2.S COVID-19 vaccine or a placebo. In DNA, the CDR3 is TGCGCCAGCATCAAGGGCCCGGGAGATACGCAGTATTTT. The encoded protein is CASIKGPGDTQYF.